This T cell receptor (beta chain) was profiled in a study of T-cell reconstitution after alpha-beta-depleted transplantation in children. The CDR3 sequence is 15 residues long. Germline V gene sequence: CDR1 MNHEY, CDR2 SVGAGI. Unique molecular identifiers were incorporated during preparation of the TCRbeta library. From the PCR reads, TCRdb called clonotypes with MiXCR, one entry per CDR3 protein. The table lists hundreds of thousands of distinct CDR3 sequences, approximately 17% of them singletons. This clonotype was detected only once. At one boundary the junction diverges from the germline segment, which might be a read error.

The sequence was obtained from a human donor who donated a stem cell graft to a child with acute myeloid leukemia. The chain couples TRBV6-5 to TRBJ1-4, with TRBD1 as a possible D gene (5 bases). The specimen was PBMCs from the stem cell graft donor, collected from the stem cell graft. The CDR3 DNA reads TGTGCCTGCAGTTCAGCAGGGTTGGCTAATGAAAAACTGTTTTTT. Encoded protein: CACSSAGLANEKLFF.